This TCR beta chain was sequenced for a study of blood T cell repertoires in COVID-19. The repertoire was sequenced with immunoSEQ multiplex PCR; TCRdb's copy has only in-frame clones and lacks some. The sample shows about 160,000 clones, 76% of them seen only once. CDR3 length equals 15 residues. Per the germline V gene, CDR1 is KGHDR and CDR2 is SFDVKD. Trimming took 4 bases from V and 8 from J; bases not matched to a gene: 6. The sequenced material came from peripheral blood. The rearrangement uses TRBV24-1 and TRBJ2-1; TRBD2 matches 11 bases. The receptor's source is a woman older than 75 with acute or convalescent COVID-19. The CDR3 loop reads CATSDPGTSGHEQFF. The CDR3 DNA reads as TGTGCCACCAGTGACCCCGGGACTAGCGGCCATGAGCAGTTCTTC.